Listed here is a single T cell receptor (beta chain). Data came from immunoSEQ multiplex PCR; TCRdb stores just in-frame clones and leaves some out. The table lists 25,000 to 30,000 clones, approximately 73% of them singletons, with around 8.9% in the top ten. The source of the sample is a study of somatic mutations in cytotoxic T cells in rheumatoid arthritis. Trimming took 6 bases from V and 6 from J; bases not matched to a gene: 7. From germline, CDR1 is MNHEY and CDR2 SMNVEV (reference sequence). The CDR3 sequence is 14 residues long. The chain joins TRBV27 to TRBJ2-4; TRBD1 aligns across 8 bases. The TCR comes from a woman in her late teens or twenties in good health. The sample was CD8+ T cells sorted from blood. CDR3 region: CASRHSGGLNIQYF. In nucleotides, the CDR3 is TGTGCCAGCAGACATTCAGGGGGCCTAAACATTCAGTACTTC.